A selection of T cell receptor beta chains follows, all from one sample in a study of blood T cells in healthy people across ages. TCRdb independently ran MiXCR on the 5' RACE reads; one entry per CDR3 protein. This table holds almost 550,000 distinct CDR3 sequences, around 24% found once. A further study also used this sample, focusing on T cells of mothers and their children.

Source material: blood. The origin of the receptors is a boy aged 5-17 years in good health. The CDR3 runs from the conserved cysteine through the conserved F or W. Fields, in order: J gene, V gene, clone size, D gene, CDR3 length, CDR3 protein, CDR3 DNA. A D gene is named only where the DNA matches it firmly. Only part of the rows carry a size: once, few, many, or a class if the clone is expanded.

TRBJ2-2 | TRBV5-1 | . | . | 16 | CASSLGLAGHTGELFF | TGCGCCAGCAGCTTGGGTCTAGCAGGGCACACCGGGGAGCTGTTTTTT
TRBJ2-3 | TRBV7-9 | few | TRBD2 | 15 | CASSPRTSITDTQYF | TGTGCCAGCAGCCCACGGACTAGCATCACAGATACGCAGTATTTT
TRBJ2-2 | TRBV3-1 | . | TRBD2 | 16 | CASSHELAGYTGELFF | TGTGCCAGCAGCCATGAACTAGCGGGGTATACCGGGGAGCTGTTTTTT
TRBJ1-2 | TRBV7-3 | many | . | 15 | CASSLTSGNNYGYTF | TGTGCCAGCAGCTTAACCAGTGGAAACAACTATGGCTACACCTTC
TRBJ1-1 | TRBV7-3 | . | . | 15 | CASSSSGNRDTEAFF | TGTGCCAGCAGCTCTAGCGGCAATAGGGACACTGAAGCTTTCTTT
TRBJ1-4 | TRBV28 | . | . | 15 | CASSLLIASDEKLFF | TGTGCCAGCAGTTTATTGATAGCATCAGATGAAAAACTGTTTTTT
TRBJ1-3 | TRBV20-1 | few | . | 15 | CSAREIGPGGNTIYF | TGCAGTGCTAGAGAGATAGGACCCGGGGGAAACACCATATATTTT
TRBJ1-2 | TRBV20-1 | . | . | 18 | CSARDIEAGGGALGGYTF | TGCAGTGCTAGAGATATCGAGGCTGGTGGCGGAGCTCTCGGTGGCTACACCTTC
TRBJ2-7 | TRBV7-9 | few | TRBD1 | 15 | CASSSYSGTGNEQYF | TGTGCCAGCAGCTCATATTCCGGGACAGGGAACGAGCAGTACTTC
TRBJ1-2 | TRBV5-4 | . | TRBD1 | 13 | CASRWTGRYGYTF | TGTGCCAGCAGATGGACAGGGCGGTATGGCTACACCTTC
TRBJ2-5 | TRBV5-4 | . | . | 16 | CASSAGRLVGKETQYF | TGTGCCAGCAGCGCGGGACGATTGGTAGGCAAAGAGACCCAGTACTTC
TRBJ2-7 | TRBV4-3 | . | . | 16 | CASSQGVLASPGEQYF | TGCGCCAGCAGCCAAGGGGTCTTAGCAAGTCCGGGCGAGCAGTACTTC
TRBJ1-2 | TRBV7-9 | few | . | 13 | CASSSTVTYGYTF | TGTGCCAGCAGCTCCACCGTTACTTATGGCTACACCTTC
TRBJ2-7 | TRBV7-2 | . | TRBD1 | 16 | CASSLGYRGGSYEQYF | TGTGCCAGCAGCTTAGGTTACAGGGGTGGATCCTACGAGCAGTACTTC
TRBJ2-4 | TRBV28 | once | . | 15 | CASSLTWEAKNIQYF | TGTGCCAGCAGTTTAACCTGGGAAGCCAAAAACATTCAGTACTTC
TRBJ2-7 | TRBV10-2 | . | . | 14 | CASSESWPAGEQYF | TGCGCCAGCAGTGAGTCGTGGCCTGCCGGCGAGCAGTACTTC